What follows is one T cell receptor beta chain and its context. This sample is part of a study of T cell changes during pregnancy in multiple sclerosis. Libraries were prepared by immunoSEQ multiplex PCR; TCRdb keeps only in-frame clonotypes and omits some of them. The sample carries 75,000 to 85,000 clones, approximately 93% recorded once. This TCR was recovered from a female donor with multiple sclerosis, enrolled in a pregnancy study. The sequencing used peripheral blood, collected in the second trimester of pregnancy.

CDR3 region: CASSLVAGSSGNTIYF. The CDR3 nucleotides are TGCGCCAGCAGCTTGGTAGCGGGGAGCTCTGGAAACACCATATATTTT. V and J are TRBV5-1 and TRBJ1-3, with D unresolved. The CDR3 loop spans 16 amino acids. Trimming stripped 0 bases from V and 0 bases from J, with 10 bases between. Germline V gene data show CDR1 as SGHRS and CDR2 as YFSETQ. The complete variable domain, with remaining parts taken from reference TRBV5-1 and TRBJ1-3, reads KAGVTQTPRYLIKTRGQQVTLSCSPISGHRSVSWYQQTPGQGLQFLFEYFSETQRNKGNFPGRFSGRQFSNSRSEMNVSTLELGDSALYLCASSLVAGSSGNTIYFGEGSWLTVV.